Shown below are 11 T cell receptor beta chains from a single sample sequenced in a study of blood T cells in healthy people across ages. Then a second PCR, running roughly 7 to 11 cycles, was carried out with a sample-barcoded 5' primer and a J-beta primer mix. TCRdb re-analysed the 5' RACE reads in MiXCR, keeping a single row per CDR3 protein. The sample contains approximately 490,000 distinct CDR3 sequences, 24% of which appear only once. This same sample was also taken into another study, of T cells of mothers and their children.

Sequences were obtained from blood. The receptors were sampled from a boy under 18 in good health.

The CDR3 loop is CASSLGQGRGPQHF. DNA for the CDR3: TGTGCCAGCAGCTTAGGCCAGGGACGGGGACCCCAGCATTTT. The V call is TRBV7-9, the J call TRBJ1-5, with D tentatively TRBD1 (5 bases). The V gene's germline CDR1 is SEHNR and CDR2 FQNEAQ (reference sequence). V gave up 1 base and J gave up 10 bases, with 14 bases separating them. The CDR3 runs to 14 residues.

The chain links TRBV5-1 to TRBJ2-7; a possible D gene is TRBD1 (5 bases). This CDR3 comprises 16 residues. V lost 1 base, J lost 5 bases, and 19 bases lay in between. CDR1 and CDR2 from the germline V gene are SGHRS and YFSETQ. The CDR3, as DNA: TGCGCCAGCAGCTTGACGCAGGGAAACAGGTTCGACGAGCAGTACTTC. This sequence encodes CASSLTQGNRFDEQYF.

Here the CDR3 DNA reads TGCGCCAGCAGCCAAGGATGGGGGGGCGGGAGCTCCTACGAGCAGTACTTC. Translation: CASSQGWGGGSSYEQYF. The genes are TRBV4-1 and TRBJ2-7, with D tentatively TRBD2 (7 bases). The germline CDR1 and CDR2 sequences are MGHRA and YSYEKL. V lost 1 base and J 0 bases, leaving 16 bases between the germline ends. This CDR3 has 17 amino acids.

This clonotype was counted between two and nine times. The chain has TRBV5-1 and TRBJ2-7; D is perhaps TRBD1 or TRBD2 (5 bases each). The CDR3 has 14 residues. The V end lost 4 bases, the J end lost 3 bases, and 14 bases lay between the germline ends. Germline V gene sequence: CDR1 SGHRS, CDR2 YFSETQ. The CDR3 region is CASSGTGTDYEQYF. The CDR3 DNA reads TGCGCCAGCAGCGGCACCGGGACCGACTACGAGCAGTACTTC.

The V and J genes are TRBV28 and TRBJ1-2; a possible D gene is TRBD1 (5 bases). Trimming took 6 bases from V and 5 from J, leaving 16 bases between them. The CDR3 has 14 residues. Per the germline V gene, CDR1 is MDHEN and CDR2 is SYDVKM. Here the CDR3 reads CASSPLTDRYGYTF. The CDR3 DNA sequence: TGTGCCAGCAGCCCGTTGACAGACCGGTATGGCTACACCTTC.

This clonotype was observed a handful of times. V usage is TRBV7-9 and J usage is TRBJ2-7, with D uncertain. V lost 1 base to trimming and J lost 5 bases, with 9 bases between them. Germline V gene data show CDR1 as SEHNR and CDR2 as FQNEAQ (reference sequence). The CDR3 has 13 residues. CDR3: CASSLVTHNEQYF. In nucleotides, the CDR3 is TGTGCCAGCAGCTTAGTAACCCATAACGAGCAGTACTTC. The full variable domain, completed using reference TRBV7-9 and TRBJ2-7, is DTGVSQNPRHKITKRGQNVTFRCDPISEHNRLYWYRQTLGQGPEFLTYFQNEAQLEKSRLLSDRFSAERPKGSFSTLEIQRTEQGDSAMYLCASSLVTHNEQYFGPGTRLTVT.

The V gene is TRBV7-2, the J gene TRBJ1-4; 8 nucleotides agree with TRBD1. Germline-derived CDR1 and CDR2 are SGHTA and FQGNSA. The CDR3 sequence is 15 residues long. Losses at the gene ends were 5 bases for V and 5 bases for J; bases not matched to a gene: 7. DNA for the CDR3: TGTGCCAGCAGCATTGGACAGGGAGGGAATGAAAAACTGTTTTTT. Encoded protein: CASSIGQGGNEKLFF. Using reference TRBV7-2 and TRBJ1-4 for the parts outside the CDR3, the full variable domain is GAGVSQSPSNKVTEKGKDVELRCDPISGHTALYWYRQSLGQGLEFLIYFQGNSAPDKSGLPSDRFSAERTGGSVSTLTIQRTQQEDSAVYLCASSIGQGGNEKLFFGSGTQLSVL.

This clonotype has just a few counts. The rearrangement uses TRBV7-9 and TRBJ1-4; 8 nucleotides match TRBD1. V gave up 1 base and J gave up 3 bases; unmatched junction bases: 1. The CDR3 is made up of 15 amino acids. Germline assignment: CDR1 SEHNR and CDR2 FQNEAQ (reference sequence). CDR3 sequence reads: CASSLVTGANEKLFF. In DNA, the CDR3 is TGTGCCAGCAGCTTAGTGACAGGGGCTAATGAAAAACTGTTTTTT.

The V and J genes are TRBV19 and TRBJ2-2; weak D call: TRBD1 (6 bases). V shed 3 bases and J shed 6 bases, with 11 bases lying between them. The CDR3 runs 14 residues. Germline V gene sequence: CDR1 LNHDA, CDR2 SQIVND (reference sequence). The CDR3 sequence is CASSIITGSGELFF. The DNA of the CDR3 is TGTGCCAGTAGTATCATCACAGGGTCCGGGGAGCTGTTTTTT.

For this clonotype: The junction does not match germline at one end; this may be a read error. The chain recombines TRBV7-9 with TRBJ2-1; TRBD2 agrees at 9 bases. The CDR3 spans 18 residues. The germline V gene has CDR1 SEHNR and CDR2 FQNEAQ (reference sequence). The CDR3 DNA sequence: TGTGCCAGCAGCTTAGCGTATCGGGTAGCGGGGGCGTACAGTGAGCAGTTCTTC. Its protein product is CASSLAYRVAGAYSEQFF.

In this sample, this clonotype turned up many times. V gene TRBV20-1 combines with J gene TRBJ2-5; 8 nucleotides match TRBD2. V lost 3 bases, J lost 4 bases, and 7 bases stayed unmatched. CDR1 is DFQATT, CDR2 SNEGSKA, per germline (reference sequence). CDR3 length: 14 amino acids. The chain's CDR3 is CSASAPSGRETQYF. The DNA for the CDR3 is TGCAGTGCTAGTGCGCCGAGCGGGAGAGAGACCCAGTACTTC.